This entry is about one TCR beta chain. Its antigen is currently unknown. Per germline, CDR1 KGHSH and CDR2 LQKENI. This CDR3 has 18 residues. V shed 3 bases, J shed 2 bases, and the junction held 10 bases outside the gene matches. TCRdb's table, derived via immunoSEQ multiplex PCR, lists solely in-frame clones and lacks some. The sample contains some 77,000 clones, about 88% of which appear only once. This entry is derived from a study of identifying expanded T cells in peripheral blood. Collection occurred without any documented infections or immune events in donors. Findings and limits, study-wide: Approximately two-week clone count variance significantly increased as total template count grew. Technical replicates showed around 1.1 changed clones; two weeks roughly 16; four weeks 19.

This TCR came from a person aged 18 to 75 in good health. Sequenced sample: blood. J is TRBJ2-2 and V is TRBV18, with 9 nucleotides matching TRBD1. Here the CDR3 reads CASSPRRGTGINTGELFF. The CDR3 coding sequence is TGTGCCAGCTCACCTCGTCGTGGGACAGGGATTAACACCGGGGAGCTGTTTTTT.